These T cell receptor beta chains were read from a single sample in a study of blood T cell repertoires in COVID-19. Produced via immunoSEQ multiplex PCR; TCRdb's table is partial and in-frame only. Among approximately 170,000 clones, about nine tenths were seen once, and the ten largest hold around 1.1%. The material sequenced was peripheral blood. The receptors originated from a man aged 25 to 40 with acute or convalescent COVID-19. The CDR3 runs from the conserved cysteine through the conserved F or W.

cdr3_aa: CAISESYFEEQFF
cdr3_length: 13
j_call: TRBJ2-1
v_call: TRBV10-3

cdr3_aa: CASSLTGTPGGNEQFF
cdr3_length: 16
j_call: TRBJ2-1
v_call: TRBV11-3

cdr3_aa: CASAGTVGPQPNEQFF
cdr3_length: 16
j_call: TRBJ2-1
v_call: TRBV19

cdr3_aa: CASSPGNGVGRSNQPQHF
cdr3_length: 18
j_call: TRBJ1-5
v_call: TRBV3-1/TRBV3-2

cdr3_aa: CASSTQGNLYEQYF
cdr3_length: 14
j_call: TRBJ2-7
v_call: TRBV28

cdr3_aa: CASRGAGTEEVNTQYF
cdr3_length: 16
j_call: TRBJ2-3
v_call: TRBV9

cdr3_aa: CASSSSLAGASMREQYF
cdr3_length: 17
j_call: TRBJ2-7
v_call: TRBV5-1

cdr3_aa: CASSQGTKGGELFF
cdr3_length: 14
j_call: TRBJ2-2
v_call: TRBV7-3

cdr3_aa: CASSPRDSYEQYF
cdr3_length: 13
j_call: TRBJ2-7
v_call: TRBV9

cdr3_aa: CASSQGGRAFMNTEAFF
cdr3_length: 17
j_call: TRBJ1-1
v_call: TRBV4-1

cdr3_aa: CASSLSGQINSPLHF
cdr3_length: 15
j_call: TRBJ1-6
v_call: TRBV27

cdr3_aa: CASSLAGVDTEAFF
cdr3_length: 14
j_call: TRBJ1-1
v_call: TRBV7-9

cdr3_aa: CASSVGGVTGNTIYF
cdr3_length: 15
j_call: TRBJ1-3
v_call: TRBV9

cdr3_aa: CASSAQGDYGYTF
cdr3_length: 13
j_call: TRBJ1-2
v_call: TRBV19

cdr3_aa: CASSSPRGETQYF
cdr3_length: 13
j_call: TRBJ2-5
v_call: TRBV11-3

cdr3_aa: CASRMTNLGEKLFF
cdr3_length: 14
j_call: TRBJ1-4
v_call: TRBV19

cdr3_aa: CASSGQNANYGYTF
cdr3_length: 14
j_call: TRBJ1-2
v_call: TRBV5-1

cdr3_aa: CASSQTGSPNQPQHF
cdr3_length: 15
j_call: TRBJ1-5
v_call: TRBV9

cdr3_aa: CASREGPYNEQFF
cdr3_length: 13
j_call: TRBJ2-1
v_call: TRBV2

cdr3_aa: CASSSYPGDREHEQYF
cdr3_length: 16
j_call: TRBJ2-7
v_call: TRBV4-1

cdr3_aa: CASNPLTSGATDTQYF
cdr3_length: 16
j_call: TRBJ2-3
v_call: TRBV2

cdr3_aa: CASSLQGTGLLNEQFF
cdr3_length: 16
j_call: TRBJ2-1
v_call: TRBV9

cdr3_aa: CASSQVRGRTEAFF
cdr3_length: 14
j_call: TRBJ1-1
v_call: TRBV3-1/TRBV3-2

cdr3_aa: CASSATGTGNYEQYF
cdr3_length: 15
j_call: TRBJ2-7
v_call: TRBV6-5

cdr3_aa: CASPPFSGGSDTQYF
cdr3_length: 15
j_call: TRBJ2-3
v_call: TRBV7-9

cdr3_aa: CALKASKYGYTF
cdr3_length: 12
j_call: TRBJ1-2
v_call: TRBV11-2

cdr3_aa: CASSYEREGLNEQFF
cdr3_length: 15
j_call: TRBJ2-1
v_call: TRBV18

cdr3_aa: CASSSYSGSSTDTQYF
cdr3_length: 16
j_call: TRBJ2-3
v_call: TRBV12-1

cdr3_aa: CTSKSPPPGEQYF
cdr3_length: 13
j_call: TRBJ2-7
v_call: TRBV1

cdr3_aa: CASSRESVNTEAFF
cdr3_length: 14
j_call: TRBJ1-1
v_call: TRBV2

cdr3_aa: CASSPLKTGNSGTEAFF
cdr3_length: 17
j_call: TRBJ1-1
v_call: TRBV18

cdr3_aa: CASSLLFGELFF
cdr3_length: 12
j_call: TRBJ2-2
v_call: TRBV27

cdr3_aa: CASSYGSGREDETQYF
cdr3_length: 16
j_call: TRBJ2-5
v_call: TRBV6-5

cdr3_aa: CASSYMGPTDTQYF
cdr3_length: 14
j_call: TRBJ2-3
v_call: TRBV6-6

cdr3_aa: CASSPGRERGQFF
cdr3_length: 13
j_call: TRBJ2-1
v_call: TRBV14

cdr3_aa: CASSNGVFYEQYF
cdr3_length: 13
j_call: TRBJ2-7
v_call: TRBV19

cdr3_aa: CASSEFRTVNQPQHF
cdr3_length: 15
j_call: TRBJ1-5
v_call: TRBV6-1

cdr3_aa: CASSQAGGASGNTIYF
cdr3_length: 16
j_call: TRBJ1-3
v_call: TRBV14

cdr3_aa: CASSTGGALNEKLFF
cdr3_length: 15
j_call: TRBJ1-4
v_call: TRBV19

cdr3_aa: CASSPRTVSTDTQYF
cdr3_length: 15
j_call: TRBJ2-3
v_call: TRBV4-1

cdr3_aa: CASKANTVEAFF
cdr3_length: 12
j_call: TRBJ1-1
v_call: TRBV28

cdr3_aa: CASSLSLAGGRQETQYF
cdr3_length: 17
j_call: TRBJ2-5
v_call: TRBV5-5

cdr3_aa: CASHDSSGNTIYF
cdr3_length: 13
j_call: TRBJ1-3
v_call: TRBV6-5

cdr3_aa: CAGRRMTGVRGYTF
cdr3_length: 14
j_call: TRBJ1-2
v_call: TRBV27

cdr3_aa: CASSERQASPYNEQFF
cdr3_length: 16
j_call: TRBJ2-1
v_call: TRBV7-8

cdr3_aa: CASSHPYRDTNTNQPQHF
cdr3_length: 18
j_call: TRBJ1-5
v_call: TRBV6-2/TRBV6-3